The clone carrying this TCR beta chain was seen more than once but under ten times. Antigen unknown. The sample comes from a study of CD8 T cells in ankylosing spondylitis. Whole-study results and caveats: A TCR beta motif made of about 8 highly homologous variants seemed typical of ankylosing spondylitis blood. Disease-linked clones were CD8+ and relatively rare in peripheral blood. According to the report, clones linked to the disease were significantly enriched in matched synovial fluid samples taken from ankylosing spondylitis patients.

CDR1 SQVTM and CDR2 ANQGSEA come from the germline V gene. The CDR3 totals 14 residues. The J segment lost 5 bases and the V segment lost 6 bases, leaving 6 bases of the junction unmatched. With molecular barcodes, quantitative 5'-RACE was used to make the TCR beta libraries. TCRdb ran MiXCR on the 5' RACE reads and lists one entry per CDR3 protein. This sample carries around 490,000 distinct CDR3 sequences, roughly 5.3% of them seen once, and the ten largest clones take around 3.6%. V is TRBV29-1 and J is TRBJ2-3; 12 positions agree with TRBD1. The TCR originated in a male donor with ankylosing spondylitis. Sequencing was done on a sample of blood, either unsorted or a sorted T cell fraction (not recorded which). The CDR3 region is CSVLGQGAVDTQYF. The CDR3 DNA sequence: TGCAGCGTCCTGGGACAGGGGGCCGTAGATACGCAGTATTTT.